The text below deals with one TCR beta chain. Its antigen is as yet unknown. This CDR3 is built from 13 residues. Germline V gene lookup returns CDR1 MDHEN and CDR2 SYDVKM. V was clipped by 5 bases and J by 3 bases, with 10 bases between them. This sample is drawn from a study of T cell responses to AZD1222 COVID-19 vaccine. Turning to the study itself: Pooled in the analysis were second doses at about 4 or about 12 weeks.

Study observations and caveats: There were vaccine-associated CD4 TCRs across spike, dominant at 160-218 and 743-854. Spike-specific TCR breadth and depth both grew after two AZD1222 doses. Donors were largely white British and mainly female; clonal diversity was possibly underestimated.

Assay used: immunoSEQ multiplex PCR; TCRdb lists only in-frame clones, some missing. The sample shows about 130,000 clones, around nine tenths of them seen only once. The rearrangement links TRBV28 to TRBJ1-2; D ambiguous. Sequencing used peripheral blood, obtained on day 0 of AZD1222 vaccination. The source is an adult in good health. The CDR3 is CASSPRLDYGYTF. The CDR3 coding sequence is TGTGCCAGCAGTCCCAGGTTAGACTATGGCTACACCTTC.